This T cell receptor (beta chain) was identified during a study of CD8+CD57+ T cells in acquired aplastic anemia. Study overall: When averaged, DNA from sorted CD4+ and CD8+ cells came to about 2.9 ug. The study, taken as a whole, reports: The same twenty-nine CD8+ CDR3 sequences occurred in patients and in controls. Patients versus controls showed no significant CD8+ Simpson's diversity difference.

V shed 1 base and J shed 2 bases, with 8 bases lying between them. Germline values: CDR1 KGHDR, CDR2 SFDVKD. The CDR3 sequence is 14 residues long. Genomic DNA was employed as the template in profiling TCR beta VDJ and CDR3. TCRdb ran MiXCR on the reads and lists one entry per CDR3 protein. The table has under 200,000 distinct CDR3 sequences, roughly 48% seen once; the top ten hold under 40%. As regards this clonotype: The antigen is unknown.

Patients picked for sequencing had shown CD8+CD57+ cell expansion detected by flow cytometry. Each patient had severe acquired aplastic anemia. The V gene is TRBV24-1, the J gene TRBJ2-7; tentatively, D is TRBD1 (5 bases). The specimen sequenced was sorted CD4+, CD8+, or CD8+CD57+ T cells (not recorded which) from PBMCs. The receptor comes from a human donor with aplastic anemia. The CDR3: CATSDFRVPYEQYF. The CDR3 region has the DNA TGTGCCACCAGTGATTTCAGGGTTCCCTACGAGCAGTACTTC.